This T cell receptor beta chain was found in a study of T cell clusters in autoimmune cytopenias. Study-wide background: Untreated chronic lymphocytic leukemia controls without autoimmune cytopenia had mean and median ages of 65 and 63 years.

TRB rearrangements were amplified by touch-down multiplex PCR with mixed TRB-A/B primers. Reprocessing the multiplex PCR reads, TCRdb reports a single entry for every CDR3 protein and omits DNA. Its clone listing holds 4,500 to 5,500 distinct CDR3 sequences. CDR3 length equals 13 residues. The V gene's germline CDR1 is LNHDA and CDR2 SQIVND (reference sequence). Each sample's input was roughly 250 ng genomic DNA, some 38,000 genome equivalents. These data also featured in a second study, about T cell repertoires in aging, cancer and after chemotherapy. That work contributes: Donors were grouped into six age bands spanning 30 or younger through 70 or older.

The receptor was isolated from a human donor with chronic lymphocytic leukemia. The donor label of this sample is uncertain. The rearrangement joins TRBV19 to TRBJ2-3; TCRdb selects TRBD1, and the lack of DNA leaves this call unchecked. Sequencing input: peripheral blood. CDR3 sequence: CASMTGNTDTQYF.